The 14 T cell receptor beta chains below all came from one sample that was sequenced in a study of metastatic and nonmetastatic thyroid tumors. All patients were treatment-naive before thyroid surgery. TCRdb reanalyzed the PCR reads via MiXCR. The sample consists of about 89,000 clones, 12% of them appearing once. Input material: tumor tissue. The receptors originated from a female donor with papillary thyroid cancer or a benign thyroid nodule (not recorded which). Some clones in this sample may be carry-over from other donors' samples.

The chain carries TRBV5-8 and TRBJ2-5; tentative D call: TRBD2 (5 bases). Trimming left V 4 bases short and J 4 bases short, with 11 bases between. The CDR3 has 13 amino acids. CDR1 is SGHTS, CDR2 YDEGEE, per germline. CDR3: CASSRRRGETQYF. The CDR3 DNA is TGTGCCAGCAGCCGACGTCGGGGAGAGACCCAGTACTTC.

This clone was found many times. The chain recombines TRBV24-1 with TRBJ1-5, with D unclear. The CDR3 spans 14 residues. Germline CDR1 reads KGHDR; CDR2 reads SFDVKD. The V end lost 6 bases, the J end lost 0 bases, and 8 bases lay between the germline ends. CDR3 loop: CATSLHSSNQPQHF. The CDR3 DNA is TGTGCCACCAGTCTGCACAGTAGCAATCAGCCCCAGCATTTT.

This clone was counted ten times or more. This chain uses TRBV7-3 with TRBJ2-3, with D unclear. CDR3 size: 13 residues. Per the germline V gene, CDR1 is SGHTA and CDR2 is FQGTGA. With 3 bases removed from V and 3 bases from J, the gap between germline ends came to 7 bases. CDR3 region: CASSFTATDTQYF. The DNA of the CDR3 is TGTGCCAGCAGCTTCACAGCGACAGATACGCAGTATTTT. Full variable domain (rest looked up from reference TRBV7-3 and TRBJ2-3): GAGVSQTPSNKVTEKGKYVELRCDPISGHTALYWYRQSLGQGPEFLIYFQGTGAADDSGLPNDRFFAVRPEGSVSTLKIQRTERGDSAVYLCASSFTATDTQYFGPGTRLTVL.

This clone was counted ten times or more. In DNA form, the CDR3 reads TGTGCCAGCAGCCCAGCAGGGGAGATGGAGCAGTACTTC. It yields the protein CASSPAGEMEQYF. J is TRBJ2-7 and V is TRBV7-2, with D perhaps TRBD1 (6 bases). This CDR3 region has 13 residues. CDR1 and CDR2 from the germline V gene are SGHTA and FQGNSA. Deletions cut 5 bases from V and 7 bases from J, with 15 bases between.

This clone has just a few counts. This chain uses TRBV9 with TRBJ2-5; D is tentatively TRBD1 or TRBD2 (5 bases each). V was pared by 3 bases and J by 5 bases, with 17 bases between. The CDR3 has 15 amino acids. Germline CDR1 and CDR2: SGDLS and YYNGEE. Here the CDR3 DNA reads TGTGCCAGCAGCGCCGCTGCAGGGAGTCGGGAGACCCAGTACTTC. The encoded protein is CASSAAAGSRETQYF.

This clone has a count of ten or more. This chain links TRBV29-1 with TRBJ2-7; possible D gene TRBD1, 5 bases. The CDR3 contains 13 residues. With 4 bases removed from V and 2 bases from J, the gap between germline ends came to 12 bases. Germline V CDR1 and CDR2: SQVTM, ANQGSEA. The CDR3 loop reads CSVVGQGTYEQYF. CDR3 in DNA: TGCAGCGTTGTGGGTCAGGGCACCTACGAGCAGTACTTC.

On this clone itself: A read error is possible here, since a much larger clone lies one base away. The genes are TRBV7-9 and TRBJ1-3, with no clear D. The CDR3 is 15 residues long. The germline V gene encodes CDR1 SEHNR and CDR2 FQNEAQ (reference sequence). Deletions cut 8 bases from V and 0 bases from J, with 14 bases between. CDR3 in DNA: TGTGCCAGCGGTTCGACGGGCCTCTCTGGAAACACCATATATTTT. Amino acid sequence: CASGSTGLSGNTIYF.

This clone was recorded a few times. A much larger clonotype is one base distant, so this may be a read error. Distinct nucleotide sequences in the sample also encode this CDR3. In DNA form, the CDR3 reads TGTGCCAGCAGGGGACAGTCTTATGGATACACCTTC. This encodes CASRGQSYGYTF. The V gene is TRBV27, the J gene TRBJ1-2; 7 positions match TRBD1. The CDR3 spans 12 residues. Germline lookup yields CDR1 MNHEY and CDR2 SMNVEV (reference sequence).

The sample holds many counts of this clone. The V gene is TRBV30, the J gene TRBJ2-7; D ambiguous. This CDR3 is 12 amino acids long. Germline V gene lookup returns CDR1 GTSNPN and CDR2 SVGIG (reference sequence). V was clipped by 0 bases and J by 3 bases, with 6 bases between them. The CDR3, as DNA: TGTGCCTGGAGTGTGGTGGGCTACGAGCAGTACTTC. This sequence encodes CAWSVVGYEQYF.

This clone was seen more than once but under ten times. A much larger clone sits a single nucleotide away, making a read error possible. The V call is TRBV19, the J call TRBJ2-3; no clear D gene. V gave up 5 bases and J gave up 2 bases, with 8 bases separating them. The CDR3 is 13 amino acids. Germline loops: CDR1 LNHDA, CDR2 SQIVND (reference sequence). CDR3 nucleotide sequence: TGTGCCAGTAGTTTCAAAGTCACAGATACGCAGTATTTT. Translated, it gives CASSFKVTDTQYF.

This clone was observed at least ten times. This chain links TRBV6-2 or TRBV6-3 with TRBJ1-5; TRBD1 aligns across 7 bases. Looked up from germline, CDR1 is MNHEY and CDR2 is SVGEGT. V lost 5 bases to trimming and J lost 5 bases; unmatched junction nucleotides: 9. CDR3 length: 15 residues. This CDR3 reads CASSDTGQNYQPQHF. The DNA for the CDR3 is TGTGCCAGCAGTGACACGGGACAGAATTATCAGCCCCAGCATTTT.

The table lists this clone with many counts. The chain carries TRBV20-1 and TRBJ2-7; 7 nucleotides agree with TRBD1. Germline lookup yields CDR1 DFQATT and CDR2 SNEGSKA (reference sequence). This CDR3 is 13 amino acids long. The J segment lost 2 bases and the V segment lost 5 bases, leaving 6 bases of the junction unmatched. Written as DNA, the CDR3 is TGCAGTGCTCAACGGGACAGTCCCTACGAGCAGTACTTC. Residues: CSAQRDSPYEQYF.

This clone appeared many times. The chain is built from TRBV19 and TRBJ1-1, with 7 bases fitting TRBD1. Trimming took 4 bases from V and 3 from J; bases not matched to a gene: 8. Germline assignment: CDR1 LNHDA and CDR2 SQIVND (reference sequence). This CDR3 comprises 15 residues. CDR3 bases: TGTGCCAGTAGTAGGGCGAGACAGGGATACACTGAAGCTTTCTTT. Translated, it gives CASSRARQGYTEAFF.

In its sample, this clone ranks as medium-sized (0.01 to 0.1%). This sequence joins TRBV6-1 and TRBJ2-1, with TRBD2 identical over 11 bases. The CDR3 has 18 amino acids. Germline V gene sequence: CDR1 MNHNS, CDR2 SASEGT. Trimming at V came to 4 bases and at J to 0 bases, leaving 8 bases not matched to a gene. The CDR3: CASSAGTSGLSSYNEQFF. In DNA form, the CDR3 reads TGTGCCAGCAGTGCAGGGACTAGCGGACTAAGCTCCTACAATGAGCAGTTCTTC.